The T cell receptor (beta chain) under discussion was sequenced for a study of blood T cells in healthy people across ages. With a J-beta primer mix and a sample-barcoded 5' primer, a second PCR ran roughly 6 to 11 cycles. MiXCR, run by TCRdb on the 5' RACE reads, gives a single entry per CDR3 protein. The sample lists roughly 2 million distinct CDR3 sequences; just under 50% were seen once. The origin of this receptor is a woman between 40 and 55 years old in good health. The specimen was blood.

Here the CDR3 reads CASRTDREQFF. In DNA, the CDR3 is TGTGCCAGCAGGACCGACAGGGAGCAGTTCTTC. The rearrangement links TRBV12-3 or TRBV12-4 to TRBJ2-1, with D possibly being TRBD1 (6 bases). The CDR3 runs 11 residues. V lost 6 bases and J lost 10, with 10 bases in between.